This TCR beta chain was captured by sequencing in a study of blood T cell repertoires in COVID-19. Using immunoSEQ multiplex PCR, the repertoire was profiled, and TCRdb retains in-frame clones only, with some absent. The table shows 300,000 to 400,000 clones, with roughly 90% occurring only once. CDR3 length equals 12 residues. Germline V lookup: CDR1 MDHEN, CDR2 SYDVKM. With V trimmed by 3 bases and J by 9 bases, 3 bases remained unmatched. This clonotype was obtained from a woman in her forties or fifties with active or convalescent COVID-19. The sequenced sample consisted of peripheral blood. The chain has TRBV28 and TRBJ2-3; TRBD2 aligns across 7 bases. The CDR3 reads CASSLGGSTQYF. CDR3 DNA sequence: TGTGCCAGCAGTTTGGGGGGGAGCACGCAGTATTTT.